What follows are 5 T cell receptor beta chains derived from one specimen sequenced in a study of T cells expressing NK-cell markers. TCRdb re-called the 5' RACE reads and shows each CDR3 protein once, DNA omitted. The sample is made up of about 390,000 distinct CDR3 sequences, and the top ten hold about 10% of it. Input material: blood T cells: a sorted CD56 or NKG2C T cell subset, CD4+ or CD8+ T cells, or bulk PBMC T cells (not recorded which). These receptors came from a woman aged 50 to 65 in good health.

The V and J genes are TRBV28 and TRBJ1-1; TCRdb picks TRBD1, but there is no DNA to check that call. Germline lookup yields CDR1 MDHEN and CDR2 SYDVKM. The CDR3 length is 13 residues. CDR3 residues: CAGQETLNTEAFF.

The chain links TRBV5-1 to TRBJ2-1; TCRdb lists TRBD1, though no DNA is available to test this call. The CDR3 runs 16 residues. Germline CDR1 reads SGHRS; CDR2 reads YFSETQ. CDR3 protein: CASKRTSGHSYNEQFF.

The rearrangement uses TRBV20-1 and TRBJ1-1. Germline V gene lookup returns CDR1 DFQATT and CDR2 SNEGSKA (reference sequence). This CDR3 contains 13 residues. The chain's CDR3 is CSARAEGISEAFF.

The chain uses TRBV19 and TRBJ1-5; checking the TCRdb D call of TRBD1 is not possible without DNA. Germline CDR1 is LNHDA and CDR2 is SQIVND (reference sequence). The length of the CDR3 is 13 residues. CDR3 residues: CASRSGTDVTQHF.

The V call is TRBV30, the J call TRBJ1-1; TCRdb gives TRBD1 as the D gene, but with no DNA this cannot be confirmed. Germline V gives CDR1 GTSNPN, CDR2 SVGIG (reference sequence). CDR3 size: 12 residues. CDR3 residues: CAWSGGGTEAFF.